This TCR beta chain derives from a study of T-cell reconstitution after alpha-beta-depleted transplantation in children. Preparing the TCRbeta library involved the use of unique molecular identifiers. TCRdb independently ran MiXCR on the PCR reads; one entry per CDR3 protein. The table includes some 500,000 distinct CDR3 sequences, 32% detected once. V gave up 0 bases and J gave up 5 bases, with 8 bases separating them. This CDR3 comprises 14 residues. Germline loops: CDR1 KGHSH, CDR2 LQKENI. V and J are TRBV18 and TRBJ2-1; no clear D. Sequenced here: PBMCs from the stem cell graft donor, sampled from the stem cell graft. The receptor comes from a human donor who donated a stem cell graft to a child with aplastic anemia. The chain's CDR3 is CASSPPNSHNEQFF. The CDR3, as DNA: TGTGCCAGCTCACCACCGAACAGCCACAATGAGCAGTTCTTC.